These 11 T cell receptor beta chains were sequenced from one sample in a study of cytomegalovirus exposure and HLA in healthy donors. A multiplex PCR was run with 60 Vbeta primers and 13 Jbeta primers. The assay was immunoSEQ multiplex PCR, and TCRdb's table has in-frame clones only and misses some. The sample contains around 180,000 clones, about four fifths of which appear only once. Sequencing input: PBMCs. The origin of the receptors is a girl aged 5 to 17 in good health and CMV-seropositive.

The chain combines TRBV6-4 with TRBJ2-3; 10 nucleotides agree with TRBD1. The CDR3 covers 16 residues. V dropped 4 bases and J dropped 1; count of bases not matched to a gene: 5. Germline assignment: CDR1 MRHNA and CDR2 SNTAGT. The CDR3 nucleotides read TGTGCCAGCAGTGGTCCCGGGACAGGGGGCACAGATACGCAGTATTTT. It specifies CASSGPGTGGTDTQYF.

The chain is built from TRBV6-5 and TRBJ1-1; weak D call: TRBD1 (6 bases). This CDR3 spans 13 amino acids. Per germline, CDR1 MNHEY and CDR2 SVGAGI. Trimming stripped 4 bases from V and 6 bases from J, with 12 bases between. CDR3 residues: CASSLKQGSEAFF. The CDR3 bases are TGTGCCAGCAGTTTGAAGCAGGGGTCTGAAGCTTTCTTT.

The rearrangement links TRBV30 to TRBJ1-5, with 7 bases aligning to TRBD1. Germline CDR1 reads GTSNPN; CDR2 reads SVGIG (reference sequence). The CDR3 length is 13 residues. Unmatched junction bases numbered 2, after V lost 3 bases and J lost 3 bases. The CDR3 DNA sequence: TGTGCCTGGAGGGGGACAGACAATCAGCCCCAGCATTTT. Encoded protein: CAWRGTDNQPQHF.

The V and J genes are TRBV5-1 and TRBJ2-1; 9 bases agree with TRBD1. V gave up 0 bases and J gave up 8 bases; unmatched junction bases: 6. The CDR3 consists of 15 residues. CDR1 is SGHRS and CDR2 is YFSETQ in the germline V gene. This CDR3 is CASSLEGQGSHEQFF. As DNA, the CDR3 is TGCGCCAGCAGCTTGGAGGGACAGGGCAGCCATGAGCAGTTCTTC.

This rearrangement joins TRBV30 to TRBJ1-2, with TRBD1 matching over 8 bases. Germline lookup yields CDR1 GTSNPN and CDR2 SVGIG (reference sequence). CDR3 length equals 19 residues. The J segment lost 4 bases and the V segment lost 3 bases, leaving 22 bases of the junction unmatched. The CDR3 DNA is TGTGCCTGGAGCCCCTTAATAGTAGGGACAGGACTTCTTTTCTATGGCTACACCTTC. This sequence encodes CAWSPLIVGTGLLFYGYTF. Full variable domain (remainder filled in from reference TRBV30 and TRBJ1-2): SQTIHQWPATLVQPVGSPLSLECTVEGTSNPNLYWYRQAAGRGLQLLFYSVGIGQISSEVPQNLSASRPQDRQFILSSKKLLLSDSGFYLCAWSPLIVGTGLLFYGYTFGSGTRLTVV.

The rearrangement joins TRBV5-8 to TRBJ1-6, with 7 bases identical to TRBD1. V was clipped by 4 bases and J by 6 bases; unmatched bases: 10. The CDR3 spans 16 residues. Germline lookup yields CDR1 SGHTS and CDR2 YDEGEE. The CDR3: CASSPRRGQPNSPLHF. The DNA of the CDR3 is TGTGCCAGCAGCCCCCGCCGGGGACAGCCTAATTCACCCCTCCACTTT.

CDR3 nucleotides: TGTGCCAGCAGCGTCGACTTGGATACGCAGTATTTT. Its protein is CASSVDLDTQYF. The rearrangement links TRBV9 to TRBJ2-3; D uncertain. The CDR3 spans 12 residues. V lost 2 bases, J lost 6 bases, and 7 bases lay in between. The V gene's germline CDR1 is SGDLS and CDR2 YYNGEE.

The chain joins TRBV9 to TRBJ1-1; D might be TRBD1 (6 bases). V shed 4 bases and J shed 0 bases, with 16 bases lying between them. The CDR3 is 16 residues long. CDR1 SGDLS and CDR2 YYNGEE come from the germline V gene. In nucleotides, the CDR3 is TGTGCCAGCAGCTCCTATGGGGGCCTCATGAACACTGAAGCTTTCTTT. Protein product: CASSSYGGLMNTEAFF.

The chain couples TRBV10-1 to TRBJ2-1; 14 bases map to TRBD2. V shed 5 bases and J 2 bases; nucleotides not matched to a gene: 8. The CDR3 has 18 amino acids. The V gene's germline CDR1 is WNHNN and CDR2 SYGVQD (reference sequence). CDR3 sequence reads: CASSPGTSGGKTYNEQFF. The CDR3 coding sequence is TGCGCCAGCAGTCCTGGGACTAGCGGGGGAAAGACCTACAATGAGCAGTTCTTC.

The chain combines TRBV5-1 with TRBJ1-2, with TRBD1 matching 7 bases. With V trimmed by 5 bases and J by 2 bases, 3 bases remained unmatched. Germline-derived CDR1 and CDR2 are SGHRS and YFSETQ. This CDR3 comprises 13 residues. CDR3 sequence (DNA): TGCGCCAGCAGTCAGGGGGAGAACTATGGCTACACCTTC. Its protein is CASSQGENYGYTF.

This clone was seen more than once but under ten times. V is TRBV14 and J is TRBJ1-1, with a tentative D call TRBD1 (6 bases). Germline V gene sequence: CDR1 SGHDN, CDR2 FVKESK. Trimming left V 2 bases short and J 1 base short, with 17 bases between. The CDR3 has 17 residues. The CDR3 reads CASSQLFGTPKNTEAFF. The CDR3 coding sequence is TGTGCCAGCAGCCAACTATTCGGGACACCTAAGAACACTGAAGCTTTCTTT.